Following are 20 T cell receptor beta chains from one sample sequenced in a study of T cell responses to AZD1222 COVID-19 vaccine. Produced via immunoSEQ multiplex PCR; TCRdb's table is partial and in-frame only. The sample has some 98,000 clones, about four fifths seen once. The material sequenced was peripheral blood, taken 28 days after the second AZD1222 dose. Every receptor here comes from an adult who received the AZD1222 COVID-19 vaccine.

The gene calls are TRBV29-1 and TRBJ1-2; D may be TRBD1 (5 bases). CDR1 SQVTM and CDR2 ANQGSEA come from the germline V gene. V was clipped by 1 base and J by 4 bases, with 7 bases between them. The CDR3 spans 12 residues. The CDR3 region is CSVEAGRYGYTF. DNA for the CDR3: TGCAGCGTTGAAGCGGGACGCTATGGCTACACCTTC.

There are a few counts of this clone. The chain is built from TRBV2 and TRBJ1-2; the match to TRBD1 covers 9 bases. Germline V lookup: CDR1 SNHLY, CDR2 FYNNEI. Germline trimming cut 4 bases from V and 7 bases from J; bases unmatched to any gene: 13. CDR3 length: 16 residues. The CDR3 here is CASSAWGTGGVGGYTF. CDR3 DNA: TGTGCCAGCAGTGCTTGGGGTACAGGGGGCGTGGGTGGCTACACCTTC. The full variable domain, completed using reference TRBV2 and TRBJ1-2, is EPEVTQTPSHQVTQMGQEVILRCVPISNHLYFYWYRQILGQKVEFLVSFYNNEISEKSEIFDDQFSVERPDGSNFTLKIRSTKLEDSAMYFCASSAWGTGGVGGYTFGSGTRLTVV.

This clone was seen only once. This chain connects TRBV7-3 to TRBJ2-1; the D is unclear. This CDR3 spans 13 amino acids. The germline V gene has CDR1 SGHTA and CDR2 FQGTGA. V lost 2 bases to trimming and J lost 6 bases, with 8 bases between them. CDR3 loop: CASSLGPSNEQFF. The CDR3 DNA is TGTGCCAGCAGCTTAGGCCCCAGCAATGAGCAGTTCTTC. The full variable domain, rest sourced from reference TRBV7-3 and TRBJ2-1, is GAGVSQTPSNKVTEKGKYVELRCDPISGHTALYWYRQSLGQGPEFLIYFQGTGAADDSGLPNDRFFAVRPEGSVSTLKIQRTERGDSAVYLCASSLGPSNEQFFGPGTRLTVL.

The chain employs TRBV3-1 (or the pseudogene TRBV3-2) and TRBJ2-3; 7 bases fit TRBD1. The V gene's germline CDR1 is LGHDT and CDR2 YNNKEL (reference sequence). Trimming cost V 4 bases and J 4 bases; bases outside gene matches: 2. The CDR3 is 13 amino acids. CDR3 loop: CASSRQGPDTQYF. DNA for the CDR3: TGTGCCAGCAGCCGACAGGGCCCAGATACGCAGTATTTT.

The chain has TRBV24-1 and TRBJ2-2; weak D call: TRBD2 (6 bases). V was cut by 0 bases and J by 1 base, with 8 bases left in between. This CDR3 has 16 residues. The germline gives CDR1 KGHDR, CDR2 SFDVKD. The CDR3 bases are TGTGCCACCAGTGATTTGGGAGGGGAGAACACCGGGGAGCTGTTTTTT. Protein: CATSDLGGENTGELFF.

V usage is TRBV4-3 and J usage is TRBJ2-1; no firm D call. CDR1 and CDR2 (germline): LGHNA, YSLEER. V lost 3 bases, J lost 10 bases, and 10 bases lay in between. CDR3 length equals 12 residues. CDR3 amino acids: CASSHVPTEQFF. The CDR3 region has the DNA TGCGCCAGCAGCCACGTCCCAACCGAGCAGTTCTTC.

This chain joins TRBV7-2 and TRBJ2-1, with D perhaps matching TRBD2 (6 bases). The CDR3 spans 16 residues. Trimming stripped 5 bases from V and 1 base from J, with 15 bases between. Germline V gene sequence: CDR1 SGHTA, CDR2 FQGNSA. In nucleotides, the CDR3 is TGTGCCAGCAGCGTCGCGGGAACATTATCCTACAATGAGCAGTTCTTC. Encoded protein: CASSVAGTLSYNEQFF.

J is TRBJ2-7 and V is TRBV10-3; 7 positions agree with TRBD1. Per the germline V gene, CDR1 is ENHRY and CDR2 is SYGVKD. J lost 2 bases, V lost 10 bases, and 14 bases had no gene match. CDR3 length: 15 residues. CDR3 DNA sequence: TGTGCCACGAACACCCGGACAGGTGGAGCCTACGAGCAGTACTTC. Translating it yields CATNTRTGGAYEQYF.

The V call is TRBV24-1, the J call TRBJ2-3; 9 bases line up with TRBD1. CDR1 is KGHDR and CDR2 is SFDVKD in the germline V gene. V dropped 3 bases and J dropped 3; count of bases not matched to a gene: 6. The CDR3 sequence is 16 residues long. DNA of the CDR3: TGTGCCACCAGTGATATCGAGACAGGGGGAACAGATACGCAGTATTTT. Its translation is CATSDIETGGTDTQYF.

V and J are TRBV6-5 and TRBJ1-6; possible D gene TRBD1, 5 bases. The germline V and J ends were trimmed by 6 bases and 7 bases, with 13 bases remaining between them. Looked up from germline, CDR1 is MNHEY and CDR2 is SVGAGI. The CDR3 has 14 residues. This CDR3 reads CASRGTPGNSPLHF. Written as DNA, the CDR3 is TGTGCCAGCAGGGGGACGCCGGGGAATTCACCCCTCCACTTT.

The table lists this clone with a count of one. The V call is TRBV6-5, the J call TRBJ2-1; D gene unclear. The CDR3 is 12 amino acids. V lost 6 bases and J lost 10, with 13 bases in between. In germline, CDR1 is MNHEY, CDR2 SVGAGI. The CDR3 loop reads CASSLEQREQFF. As DNA, the CDR3 is TGTGCCAGCAGCCTAGAACAGAGAGAGCAGTTCTTC.

The chain joins TRBV27 to TRBJ1-5; the D is unclear. Germline V gene lookup returns CDR1 MNHEY and CDR2 SMNVEV (reference sequence). This CDR3 has 13 residues. Trimming cost V 1 base and J 3 bases, with 4 bases left between them. The CDR3, as DNA: TGTGCCAGCAGTTTATTTATCAATCAGCCCCAGCATTTT. It encodes CASSLFINQPQHF.

The gene calls are TRBV19 and TRBJ1-2; D is uncertain. CDR1 and CDR2 (germline): LNHDA, SQIVND (reference sequence). The CDR3 consists of 11 residues. V was clipped by 7 bases and J by 6 bases, with 9 bases between them. The CDR3 DNA follows: TGTGCCAGTAAGTGGAATAATGGCTACACCTTC. Amino acid sequence: CASKWNNGYTF.

The chain carries TRBV15 and TRBJ1-1; tentatively, D is TRBD1 (6 bases). The CDR3 is made up of 14 amino acids. The V gene lost 0 bases and the J gene lost 11 bases, with 16 bases spanning the gap. Per germline, CDR1 LNHNV and CDR2 YYDKDF (reference sequence). The chain's CDR3 is CATSRDRVPQGAFF. CDR3 nucleotides: TGTGCCACCAGCAGAGATAGGGTGCCCCAGGGGGCTTTCTTT.

This rearrangement joins TRBV18 to TRBJ1-6; possible D gene TRBD1, 6 bases. The CDR3 length is 14 residues. Between the trimmed V and J ends, which lost 6 bases and 8 bases, there was a span of 14 bases. The germline V gene encodes CDR1 KGHSH and CDR2 LQKENI. CDR3 in amino acids: CASSQGGTHSPLHF. The DNA of the CDR3 is TGTGCCAGCTCCCAAGGGGGGACACATTCACCCCTCCACTTT.

This clone was counted only a few times. The chain links TRBV5-5 to TRBJ2-5; D gene unclear. Germline loops: CDR1 SGHKS, CDR2 YYEKEE (reference sequence). V dropped 4 bases and J dropped 4 bases, with 23 bases sitting between them. The length of the CDR3 is 17 residues. The CDR3 DNA reads TGTGCCAGCAGCCGAACGGTGGCGTCCGAGGCCGCAGAGACCCAGTACTTC. It encodes CASSRTVASEAAETQYF.

This rearrangement joins TRBV3-1 (or the pseudogene TRBV3-2) to TRBJ2-7; D not certain. This CDR3 is 12 amino acids long. Trimming removed 0 bases at V and 4 bases at J, with 4 bases between. In germline, CDR1 is LGHDT, CDR2 YNNKEL (reference sequence). This CDR3 is CASSQDLYEQYF. The CDR3 coding sequence is TGTGCCAGCAGCCAAGATTTGTACGAGCAGTACTTC.

The genes are TRBV7-9 and TRBJ2-7, with D perhaps being TRBD1 or TRBD2 (5 bases each). V was clipped by 6 bases and J by 0 bases, with 12 bases between them. CDR1 is SEHNR, CDR2 FQNEAQ, per germline (reference sequence). CDR3 length equals 14 residues. The CDR3, as DNA: TGTGCCAGCAGTAATGGGGGTCTCTCCTACGAGCAGTACTTC. Protein sequence: CASSNGGLSYEQYF.

The chain is built from TRBV6-5 and TRBJ1-2; 12 bases are shared with TRBD1. The CDR3 has 14 amino acids. CDR1 is MNHEY and CDR2 is SVGAGI in the germline V gene. The V segment lost 10 bases and the J segment 7 bases; nucleotides outside the gene matches: 10. The CDR3 DNA is TGTGCCATCCACCCGGGACAGGGGGCGTCTGGCTACACCTTC. Protein: CAIHPGQGASGYTF.

V gene TRBV3-1 (or the pseudogene TRBV3-2) combines with J gene TRBJ1-1; tentative D call: TRBD1 (6 bases). Per the germline V gene, CDR1 is LGHDT and CDR2 is YNNKEL (reference sequence). Trimming pared 3 bases from V and 5 bases from J, leaving 10 bases between. The CDR3 spans 13 residues. CDR3 sequence (DNA): TGTGCCAGCAGCCAGGGGGCGAGTACTGAAGCTTTCTTT. It encodes CASSQGASTEAFF.